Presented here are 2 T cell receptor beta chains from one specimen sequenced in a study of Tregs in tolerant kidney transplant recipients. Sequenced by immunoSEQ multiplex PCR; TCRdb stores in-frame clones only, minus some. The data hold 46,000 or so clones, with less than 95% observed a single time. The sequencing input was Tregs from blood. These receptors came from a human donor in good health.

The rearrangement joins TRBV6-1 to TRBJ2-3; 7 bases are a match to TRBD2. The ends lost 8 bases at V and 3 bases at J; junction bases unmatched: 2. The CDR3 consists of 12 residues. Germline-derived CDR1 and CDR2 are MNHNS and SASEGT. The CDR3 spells CASRGVTDTQYF. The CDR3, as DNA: TGTGCCAGCCGGGGGGTAACAGATACGCAGTATTTT.

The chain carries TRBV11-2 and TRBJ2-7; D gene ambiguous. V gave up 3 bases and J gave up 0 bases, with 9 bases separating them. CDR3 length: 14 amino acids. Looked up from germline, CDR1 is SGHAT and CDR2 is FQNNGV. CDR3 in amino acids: CASSFMSYSYEQYF. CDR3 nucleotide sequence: TGTGCCAGCAGCTTTATGAGTTACTCCTACGAGCAGTACTTC.